This T cell receptor (beta chain) originates from a study of blood T cell repertoires in COVID-19. Study processing details: Reference gene primers were amplified, and this amplification served to estimate nucleated cell counts. Data came from immunoSEQ multiplex PCR; TCRdb stores just in-frame clones and leaves some out. The D gene and trimming were derived from the DNA, and the V and J assignments and clone size from that table. The data contain around 250,000 clones, roughly nine tenths of them seen just once; the ten biggest clones take up 1% to 1.5%. Trimming shortened V by 6 bases and J by 0 bases, and 12 bases separated the two germline ends. This CDR3 has 15 amino acids. In germline, CDR1 is ENHRY, CDR2 SYGVKD.

The chain carries TRBV10-3 and TRBJ1-3, with D possibly being TRBD1 (5 bases). This clonotype was sampled from a human donor in a cohort exposed to, infected with or recovered from COVID-19 (not recorded which). The donor label of this sample is uncertain. The sample taken for sequencing was PBMCs or T cells enriched from blood (not recorded which). CDR3: CAIRDDSLSGNTIYF. CDR3 nucleotides: TGTGCCATCAGGGACGACAGTCTCTCTGGAAACACCATATATTTT.